These 10 T cell receptor beta chains were all obtained from the same sample, sequenced in a study of blood T cell repertoires in COVID-19. Profiled with immunoSEQ multiplex PCR; TCRdb holds only in-frame clones, not every one. Of 99,000 or so clones listed, approximately 80% are singletons. Sequences were obtained from peripheral blood. These receptors originate from a woman in her 70s with acute or convalescent COVID-19.

The gene calls are TRBV5-6 and TRBJ1-6; tentative D call: TRBD1 (6 bases). Looked up from germline, CDR1 is SGHDT and CDR2 is YYEEEE. This CDR3 region has 14 residues. V shed 4 bases and J shed 10 bases, with 15 bases lying between them. CDR3 protein: CASSLDRKGSPLHF. CDR3 coding DNA: TGTGCCAGCAGCCTCGACAGGAAGGGATCACCCCTCCACTTT.

The chain carries TRBV29-1 and TRBJ2-5; D is unclear. V lost 7 bases to trimming and J lost 5 bases, with 11 bases between them. The CDR3 has 11 amino acids. Germline lookup yields CDR1 SQVTM and CDR2 ANQGSEA. CDR3 sequence (DNA): TGCAGCGCGACCGGTCGGGAGACCCAGTACTTC. Translated: CSATGRETQYF.

J is TRBJ1-4 and V is TRBV7-6; possibly TRBD1 for D (6 bases). The CDR3 consists of 15 residues. CDR1 and CDR2 from the germline V gene are SGHVS and FNYEAQ. Between the trimmed V and J ends, which lost 3 bases and 7 bases, there was a span of 15 bases. The DNA of the CDR3 is TGTGCCAGCAGCTTCACAGGGCAATTCTCTGAAAAACTGTTTTTT. Amino acids: CASSFTGQFSEKLFF.

This chain links TRBV29-1 with TRBJ1-3, with D maybe TRBD1 (6 bases). Trimming pared 5 bases from V and 0 bases from J, leaving 14 bases between. The CDR3 covers 15 residues. Germline-derived CDR1 and CDR2 are SQVTM and ANQGSEA. The CDR3 here is CSVSAGANSGNTIYF. The CDR3 DNA reads TGCAGCGTTTCGGCAGGGGCTAACTCTGGAAACACCATATATTTT.

V usage is TRBV9 and J usage is TRBJ2-1; D unresolved. Germline V CDR1 and CDR2: SGDLS, YYNGEE. The ends were cut back, 0 bases at V and 0 bases at J, with 7 bases in the middle. The CDR3 sequence is 15 residues long. CDR3 in amino acids: CASSVGPSSYNEQFF. The CDR3 DNA is TGTGCCAGCAGCGTAGGTCCTAGCTCCTACAATGAGCAGTTCTTC.

This clone was observed a few times. This chain uses TRBV30 with TRBJ2-7; TRBD1 agrees at 8 bases. The CDR3 is made up of 17 amino acids. Germline trimming cut 0 bases from V and 0 bases from J; bases unmatched to any gene: 10. The germline V gene encodes CDR1 GTSNPN and CDR2 SVGIG (reference sequence). DNA of the CDR3: TGTGCCTGGAGTGTAACCAACAGGGGGGAACTCTCCTACGAGCAGTACTTC. Protein product: CAWSVTNRGELSYEQYF. Full variable domain (rest looked up from reference TRBV30 and TRBJ2-7): SQTIHQWPATLVQPVGSPLSLECTVEGTSNPNLYWYRQAAGRGLQLLFYSVGIGQISSEVPQNLSASRPQDRQFILSSKKLLLSDSGFYLCAWSVTNRGELSYEQYFGPGTRLTVT.

This chain uses TRBV5-1 with TRBJ2-3, with D perhaps TRBD2 (6 bases). This CDR3 comprises 19 residues. The germline V and J ends were trimmed by 1 base and 0 bases, with 21 bases remaining between them. Germline loops: CDR1 SGHRS, CDR2 YFSETQ. The CDR3 DNA sequence: TGCGCCAGCAGCTTGTCACTCCGCCGGGAGCCGCTTAGCACAGATACGCAGTATTTT. The encoded protein is CASSLSLRREPLSTDTQYF.

This chain joins TRBV30 and TRBJ1-1; possible D gene TRBD1, 6 bases. Germline V gene sequence: CDR1 GTSNPN, CDR2 SVGIG (reference sequence). This CDR3 region has 15 residues. Trimming left V 2 bases short and J 1 base short, with 14 bases between. CDR3 sequence reads: CAWSPPGTTNTEAFF. The CDR3 coding sequence is TGTGCCTGGAGTCCTCCCGGGACAACGAACACTGAAGCTTTCTTT. Variable domain in full (rest from reference TRBV30 and TRBJ1-1): SQTIHQWPATLVQPVGSPLSLECTVEGTSNPNLYWYRQAAGRGLQLLFYSVGIGQISSEVPQNLSASRPQDRQFILSSKKLLLSDSGFYLCAWSPPGTTNTEAFFGQGTRLTVV.

The V call is TRBV2, the J call TRBJ2-7; TRBD2 matches 9 bases. Germline V CDR1 and CDR2: SNHLY, FYNNEI. The CDR3 totals 13 residues. V was clipped by 8 bases and J by 6 bases; unmatched bases: 8. DNA for the CDR3: TGTGCCAGCTACCGGACTAGCGAGGCCGAGCAGTACTTC. Translating it yields CASYRTSEAEQYF.

The rearrangement joins TRBV7-2 to TRBJ1-5; maybe TRBD1 (5 bases). The germline V gene has CDR1 SGHTA and CDR2 FQGNSA. Between the trimmed V and J ends, which lost 1 base and 4 bases, there was a span of 20 bases. This CDR3 spans 18 amino acids. CDR3 protein: CASSLETWGRSFNQPQHF. In nucleotides, the CDR3 is TGTGCCAGCAGCTTAGAAACGTGGGGCAGGAGCTTTAATCAGCCCCAGCATTTT.